This T cell receptor beta chain was recorded in a study of T cells in Graves' hyperthyroidism and ophthalmopathy. This sample holds PBMCs from less than 13 ml fresh peripheral blood. Study-wide findings and caveats: Peripheral blood also featured most of the thyroid clonotypes expanded above 0.001.

This clonotype was detected many times. The antigen is unknown. Using RNA transcripts as the source, TCR beta CDR3 regions were amplified. HTBI primers drove first-round RT-PCR of the TCR CDR3. From the multiplex PCR reads, TCRdb called clonotypes with MiXCR, one entry per CDR3 protein. Among 40,000 to 60,000 distinct CDR3 sequences, roughly 50% were seen once, and the ten largest hold roughly 9.1%. The germline CDR1 and CDR2 sequences are SGHNT and YYREEE (reference sequence). The V gene end was trimmed by 0 bases and the J gene end by 4 bases; junction bases not matched to a gene: 5. There are 16 residues in the CDR3.

The receptor was derived from a woman between 50 and 59 years old with Graves' ophthalmopathy. The genes are TRBV5-4 and TRBJ1-2; TRBD1 aligns across 11 bases. What was sequenced was blood. The CDR3 DNA is TGTGCCAGCAGCTTGGGCGGGGGACAGGGGGTCTATGGCTACACCTTC. It specifies CASSLGGGQGVYGYTF.